This T cell receptor beta chain was obtained from a study of glioma-infiltrating T cells after dendritic cell vaccination. Sequencing used immunoSEQ multiplex PCR; TCRdb keeps in-frame clones, though not all of them. Found here are more than 100,000 clones, approximately 80% of them singletons; the top ten hold approximately 12%. The CDR3 runs to 14 residues. Germline loops: CDR1 MNHNY, CDR2 SVGAGI (reference sequence). The junction had 8 bases not matched to a gene; V was cut back by 5 bases and J by 6 bases. V is TRBV6-6 and J is TRBJ2-7; 9 positions match TRBD1. This clonotype was sampled from a human donor with glioblastoma. Material: blood, obtained before dendritic cell vaccination. The CDR3 nucleotides are TGTGCCAGCAGTAGGGACAGGGAGTTTAGCGAGCAGTACTTC. This sequence encodes CASSRDREFSEQYF.